The 29 T cell receptor beta chains presented below share a single source sample, sequenced in a study of cytomegalovirus exposure and HLA in healthy donors (dated by TCRdb to between 2016 and 2019). Library construction relied on the immunoSEQ multiplex PCR assay. A mixture of 60 forward primers for TCR Vbeta segments and 13 reverse primers for TCR Jbeta segments was used in the multiplex PCR. TCRdb obtained this table from immuneACCESS and retained in-frame rearrangements with V and J assigned. These tables miss some clones; where compared with another copy, unresolved V genes account for less than half of the shortfall, and the remainder is unexplained. The table for this sample lists tens of thousands of clones; just over 65% of them were counted only once. Roughly 11% of the sample rests with the top ten. Sequenced sample: PBMCs. The receptors stem from a woman under 40 in good health and CMV-seronegative.

This clone came up once. The CDR3 protein is CASSEPLGGAYEQYF. The CDR3 DNA reads TGTGCCAGCAGTGAACCCCTAGGGGGGGCCTACGAGCAGTACTTC. The rearrangement joins TRBV2 to TRBJ2-7; D may be TRBD2 (7 bases). The V gene's germline CDR1 is SNHLY and CDR2 FYNNEI. The germline V and J ends were trimmed by 2 bases and 2 bases, with 13 bases remaining between them. This CDR3 contains 15 residues.

The chain has TRBV4-2 and TRBJ2-7; possibly TRBD2 for D (5 bases). V lost 0 bases and J 3 bases, leaving 6 bases between the germline ends. Germline CDR1 LGHNA, CDR2 YNFKEQ. The CDR3 extends over 13 amino acids. CDR3 protein: CASSQETNYEQYF. CDR3 nucleotide sequence: TGTGCCAGCAGCCAAGAGACTAACTACGAGCAGTACTTC.

The chain links TRBV27 to TRBJ2-2, with 7 bases identical to TRBD2. Trimming cost V 6 bases and J 11 bases; bases outside gene matches: 9. CDR1 is MNHEY, CDR2 SMNVEV, per germline (reference sequence). CDR3 length: 13 residues. DNA of the CDR3: TGTGCCAGCAGATTAATACAGCGGGGAGAGCTGTTTTTT. Its translation: CASRLIQRGELFF.

This chain uses TRBV5-1 with TRBJ2-7; D is possibly TRBD1 (5 bases). Trimming pared 1 base from V and 7 bases from J, leaving 12 bases between. The CDR3 has 13 amino acids. Germline CDR1 SGHRS, CDR2 YFSETQ. The CDR3 DNA reads TGCGCCAGCAGCTTGCGGGCAAGGGGAGAGCAGTACTTC. Translation gives CASSLRARGEQYF.

This chain connects TRBV30 to TRBJ1-1; D gene unclear. CDR3 length: 11 amino acids. The germline gives CDR1 GTSNPN, CDR2 SVGIG (reference sequence). V lost 0 bases to trimming and J lost 6 bases, with 5 bases between them. The CDR3 bases are TGTGCCTGGAGTGTACACCCTGAAGCTTTCTTT. Its translation is CAWSVHPEAFF.

The chain carries TRBV29-1 and TRBJ1-1; a possible D gene is TRBD1 (5 bases). Deletions cut 0 bases from V and 7 bases from J, with 18 bases between. The CDR3 loop spans 15 amino acids. The germline V gene encodes CDR1 SQVTM and CDR2 ANQGSEA. This CDR3 is CSVEDLQWNQGEAFF. CDR3 bases: TGCAGCGTTGAAGATCTTCAGTGGAATCAGGGTGAAGCTTTCTTT. The full variable domain, completed using reference TRBV29-1 and TRBJ1-1, is SAVISQKPSRDICQRGTSLTIQCQVDSQVTMMFWYRQQPGQSLTLIATANQGSEATYESGFVIDKFPISRPNLTFSTLTVSNMSPEDSSIYLCSVEDLQWNQGEAFFGQGTRLTVV.

The V and J genes are TRBV6-5 and TRBJ2-3; maybe TRBD2 (6 bases). The germline CDR1 and CDR2 sequences are MNHEY and SVGAGI. The CDR3 extends over 15 amino acids. V was cut by 0 bases and J by 2 bases, with 9 bases left in between. The CDR3 protein is CASSYSSGLTDTQYF. DNA for the CDR3: TGTGCCAGCAGTTACTCCTCGGGACTCACAGATACGCAGTATTTT.

This clone was detected once. This sequence joins TRBV11-2 and TRBJ2-5, with D unresolved. Germline CDR1 is SGHAT and CDR2 is FQNNGV. The V and J ends lost 4 bases and 5 bases respectively, with 5 bases between them. The CDR3 has 11 amino acids. The CDR3 bases are TGTGCCAGCAGCTCCAGTGAGACCCAGTACTTC. It encodes CASSSSETQYF.

The chain combines TRBV18 with TRBJ1-4; 7 bases align to TRBD1. The CDR3 totals 14 residues. The germline V gene has CDR1 KGHSH and CDR2 LQKENI. V shed 6 bases, J shed 6 bases, and the junction held 7 bases outside the gene matches. CDR3 DNA sequence: TGTGCCAGCTCGGCCGGGACAGAAGATGAAAAACTGTTTTTT. It codes for CASSAGTEDEKLFF.

This rearrangement joins TRBV2 to TRBJ1-1, with unresolved D. Germline assignment: CDR1 SNHLY and CDR2 FYNNEI. The V end lost 2 bases, the J end lost 8 bases, and 12 bases lay between the germline ends. The CDR3 runs to 13 residues. The chain's CDR3 is CASSEMVGSEAFF. CDR3 DNA: TGTGCCAGCAGTGAAATGGTGGGCTCCGAAGCTTTCTTT. Drawing the rest from reference TRBV2 and TRBJ1-1, the complete variable domain is EPEVTQTPSHQVTQMGQEVILRCVPISNHLYFYWYRQILGQKVEFLVSFYNNEISEKSEIFDDQFSVERPDGSNFTLKIRSTKLEDSAMYFCASSEMVGSEAFFGQGTRLTVV.

The chain joins TRBV2 to TRBJ2-7; 8 nucleotides align to TRBD1. The CDR3 spans 13 residues. V trimming: 4 bases; J trimming: 4 bases; junction bases outside the gene matches: 3. CDR1 is SNHLY, CDR2 FYNNEI, per germline. The CDR3 DNA reads TGTGCCAGCAGTGTCGACAGGGGTTACGAGCAGTACTTC. Translating gives CASSVDRGYEQYF.

The chain joins TRBV6-5 to TRBJ2-7; no definite D call. Trimming left V 6 bases short and J 3 bases short, with 12 bases between. CDR1 is MNHEY, CDR2 SVGAGI, per germline. CDR3 length: 13 amino acids. CDR3 region: CASSRLAVYEQYF. The CDR3 coding sequence is TGTGCCAGCAGCCGACTGGCAGTCTACGAGCAGTACTTC.

V and J are TRBV7-2 and TRBJ1-2, with D uncertain. Germline loops: CDR1 SGHTA, CDR2 FQGNSA. V dropped 6 bases and J dropped 3 bases, with 8 bases sitting between them. The CDR3 consists of 12 residues. CDR3 sequence reads: CASRTRDYGYTF. The DNA for the CDR3 is TGTGCCAGCAGAACACGGGACTATGGCTACACCTTC. Together with reference TRBV7-2 and TRBJ1-2, the CDR3 gives the full variable domain: GAGVSQSPSNKVTEKGKDVELRCDPISGHTALYWYRQSLGQGLEFLIYFQGNSAPDKSGLPSDRFSAERTGGSVSTLTIQRTQQEDSAVYLCASRTRDYGYTFGSGTRLTVV.

The rearrangement uses TRBV5-1 and TRBJ1-3; 8 nucleotides line up with TRBD1. Trimming removed 4 bases from V and 6 bases from J; junction bases left unmatched: 6. Germline-derived CDR1 and CDR2 are SGHRS and YFSETQ. This CDR3 is 14 amino acids long. CDR3 amino acids: CASSPRTGQNTIYF. CDR3 in DNA: TGCGCCAGCAGCCCAAGGACAGGGCAAAACACCATATATTTT.

The chain carries TRBV2 and TRBJ2-7; TRBD2 aligns across 9 bases. CDR1 is SNHLY, CDR2 FYNNEI, per germline. The CDR3 is 13 amino acids. The trim removed 9 bases at V and 6 bases at J, leaving 9 bases unmatched. CDR3 residues: CARRTSAPGEQYF. CDR3 sequence (DNA): TGTGCCAGGCGGACTAGCGCGCCGGGCGAGCAGTACTTC.

This chain links TRBV5-8 with TRBJ2-2, with 10 positions matching TRBD2. This CDR3 has 16 amino acids. J gave up 4 bases and V 4 bases, and 7 bases lay outside the gene matches. The V gene's germline CDR1 is SGHTS and CDR2 YDEGEE. CDR3: CASSPGTSVSTGELFF. In DNA form, the CDR3 reads TGTGCCAGCAGCCCCGGGACTAGCGTTTCCACCGGGGAGCTGTTTTTT.

The V gene is TRBV20-1, the J gene TRBJ2-1; D gene unclear. The CDR3 loop spans 11 amino acids. V dropped 6 bases and J dropped 12 bases, with 15 bases sitting between them. The V gene's germline CDR1 is DFQATT and CDR2 SNEGSKA (reference sequence). The CDR3 region has the DNA TGCAGTGCCAAACAGAAGGCCTCGCAGTTCTTC. Translation gives CSAKQKASQFF.

This chain uses TRBV7-9 with TRBJ1-5; perhaps TRBD1 as D (5 bases). Germline CDR1 is SEHNR and CDR2 is FQNEAQ (reference sequence). V shed 5 bases and J shed 3 bases, with 8 bases lying between them. CDR3 length equals 13 residues. The CDR3 sequence is CASSDSSNQPQHF. In DNA form, the CDR3 reads TGTGCCAGCAGCGACAGCTCCAATCAGCCCCAGCATTTT.

Points on this clone: One end of the junction does not line up with germline, which may come from a read error. The chain uses TRBV6-4 and TRBJ1-6; D is uncertain. This CDR3 contains 13 residues. CDR1 and CDR2 (germline): MRHNA, SNTAGT. DNA of the CDR3: TGTGTCAGCAGCGGAGGTGAAAATTCACACATCCACTTT. This translates into CVSSGGENSHIHF.

CDR3 DNA sequence: TGTGCCATCAGTGAGTCTGGGACAGGGGTTGGCTACACCTTC. It translates to CAISESGTGVGYTF. The V and J genes are TRBV10-3 and TRBJ1-2; TRBD1 matches at 10 bases. Unmatched junction bases numbered 2, after V lost 0 bases and J lost 7 bases. Germline V CDR1 and CDR2: ENHRY, SYGVKD. CDR3 length: 14 residues.

The chain joins TRBV4-1 to TRBJ2-5; 11 bases are shared with TRBD2. This CDR3 spans 15 amino acids. J was trimmed by 4 bases and V by 5 bases; bases with no gene match: 6. Germline-derived CDR1 and CDR2 are MGHRA and YSYEKL. CDR3 nucleotide sequence: TGCGCCAGCAGCGTTAGCGGGGGGGCCGTAGAGACCCAGTACTTC. Its translation is CASSVSGGAVETQYF.

This clone was seen only a few times. This rearrangement joins TRBV7-2 to TRBJ1-2; D is perhaps TRBD1 (6 bases). The CDR3 sequence is 13 residues long. V lost 3 bases and J 7 bases, leaving 12 bases between the germline ends. Germline-derived CDR1 and CDR2 are SGHTA and FQGNSA. This chain's CDR3 is CASSFTQGTGYTF. Here the CDR3 DNA reads TGTGCCAGCAGCTTCACGCAGGGGACTGGCTACACCTTC.

The rearrangement uses TRBV5-6 and TRBJ2-5; TRBD2 matches at 10 bases. The V gene end was trimmed by 7 bases and the J gene end by 7 bases; junction bases not matched to a gene: 13. The CDR3 spans 15 residues. Germline V gene sequence: CDR1 SGHDT, CDR2 YYEEEE. Here the CDR3 reads CASVTAGGVVGTQYF. Here the CDR3 DNA reads TGTGCCAGCGTGACAGCGGGGGGGGTTGTAGGGACCCAGTACTTC.

This clone was observed a handful of times. V gene TRBV7-9 combines with J gene TRBJ1-1; D is perhaps TRBD1 (6 bases). The germline V gene encodes CDR1 SEHNR and CDR2 FQNEAQ (reference sequence). V lost 7 bases and J 0 bases, leaving 9 bases between the germline ends. The CDR3 is 13 residues long. CDR3 in DNA: TGTGCCAGCACCAAGGGGGTGAACACTGAAGCTTTCTTT. It yields the protein CASTKGVNTEAFF.

The chain has TRBV11-2 and TRBJ2-5; 10 nucleotides agree with TRBD1. This CDR3 spans 17 amino acids. From germline, CDR1 is SGHAT and CDR2 FQNNGV. Losses at the gene ends were 4 bases for V and 2 bases for J; bases not matched to a gene: 10. In DNA form, the CDR3 reads TGTGCCAGCAGCTCCTACCCCGGGACAGGGGATCAAGAGACCCAGTACTTC. The encoded protein is CASSSYPGTGDQETQYF.

The chain recombines TRBV7-8 with TRBJ1-6; D unresolved. The germline V and J ends were trimmed by 5 bases and 2 bases, with 13 bases remaining between them. The CDR3 is 16 residues long. Germline CDR1 reads SGHVS; CDR2 reads FQNEAQ. The CDR3 sequence: CASSHQGATYNSPLHF. As DNA, the CDR3 is TGTGCCAGCAGCCATCAAGGAGCGACCTATAATTCACCCCTCCACTTT. Full variable domain (rest looked up from reference TRBV7-8 and TRBJ1-6): GAGVSQSPRYKVAKRGQDVALRCDPISGHVSLFWYQQALGQGPEFLTYFQNEAQLDKSGLPSDRFFAERPEGSVSTLKIQRTQQEDSAVYLCASSHQGATYNSPLHFGNGTRLTVT.

The rearrangement joins TRBV4-3 to TRBJ2-2; TRBD1 is a possible D gene (5 bases). Germline loops: CDR1 LGHNA, CDR2 YSLEER. Between the trimmed V and J ends, which lost 5 bases and 5 bases, there was a span of 15 bases. This CDR3 spans 15 amino acids. CDR3 loop: CASSFGQGYTGELFF. The CDR3 region has the DNA TGCGCCAGCAGCTTCGGTCAGGGATATACCGGGGAGCTGTTTTTT.

The chain is built from TRBV6-1 and TRBJ2-7, with 7 bases that match TRBD1. Looked up from germline, CDR1 is MNHNS and CDR2 is SASEGT. J lost 6 bases, V lost 4 bases, and 6 bases had no gene match. The CDR3 runs to 13 residues. CDR3 coding DNA: TGTGCCAGCAGTGCTGTGGGACAGCCCGAGCAGTACTTC. Translated, it gives CASSAVGQPEQYF.

This clone has more than one count but fewer than ten. This CDR3 is CASSGGGANTGELFF. The CDR3 bases are TGCGCCAGCAGCGGCGGGGGCGCGAACACCGGGGAGCTGTTTTTT. J is TRBJ2-2 and V is TRBV10-1; perhaps TRBD2 as D (7 bases). From germline, CDR1 is WNHNN and CDR2 SYGVQD (reference sequence). There are 15 residues in the CDR3. The germline V and J ends were trimmed by 6 bases and 0 bases, with 11 bases remaining between them.